This T cell receptor (beta chain) is drawn from a study of T cells expressing NK-cell markers. As for the study in general: Researchers got TCR beta repertoires out of sorted CD3+CD56+NKG2C+, CD3+CD56+NKG2C- and CD3+CD56-NKG2C+ T cells. Study results and caveats: There were a handful of donors in whom these clonotypes also led the CD3+CD56-NKG2C+ fraction. Dominant NKG2C+ clonotypes were found to form about 1.0-7.5% of CD8+ T cells in five to seven donors.

It was by 5'RACE template switching with UMIs that TCR beta cDNA was made. TCRdb reprocessed the 5' RACE reads; each CDR3 protein has one entry and no DNA is given. This table lists 200,000 to 300,000 distinct CDR3 sequences. Notes on this clonotype: Its specificity is not known.

Germline values: CDR1 LGHNA, CDR2 YNFKEQ. The CDR3 contains 17 residues. The chain employs TRBV4-2 and TRBJ2-5; TCRdb names TRBD2, which stays unverified in the absence of DNA. The receptor was isolated from a man between 18 and 29 years old in good health. The specimen sequenced was blood T cells: a sorted CD56 or NKG2C T cell subset, CD4+ or CD8+ T cells, or bulk PBMC T cells (not recorded which). The CDR3 spells CASSQDGSLAGAETQYF.